This T cell receptor (beta chain) is drawn from a study of cytomegalovirus exposure and HLA in healthy donors. The V gene's germline CDR1 is MNHEY and CDR2 SVGAGI. Trimming removed 2 bases from V and 6 bases from J; junction bases left unmatched: 6. This CDR3 is 16 amino acids long. 13 Jbeta primers and 60 Vbeta primers were used for the PCR. TCRdb's table, derived via immunoSEQ multiplex PCR, lists solely in-frame clones and lacks some. The sample records around 120,000 clones, about 79% being singletons. Comment on this clone: Its antigen remains unknown.

Findings of the study overall: TCR beta chain V- and J-gene trimming was linked, in a later analysis, to a missense variant in DCLRE1C. Further analysis was carried out later, and it showed several of the most significant clusters appearing linked to common viral pathogens.

The sequenced sample was PBMCs. This receptor was taken from a man aged 30-40 years in good health and CMV-seropositive. The chain joins TRBV6-5 to TRBJ1-6; 8 bases match TRBD1. This CDR3 reads CASSYTLTGVNSPLHF. In DNA form, the CDR3 reads TGTGCCAGCAGTTACACGCTGACAGGGGTTAATTCACCCCTCCACTTT.